This TCR beta chain derives from a study of blood T cell repertoires in COVID-19. Study-wide background: PBMCs, B-cell-depleted T cells, or T cells provided the cDNA or gDNA that made up the material.

From germline, CDR1 is SGHRS and CDR2 YFSETQ. With 0 bases removed from V and 3 bases from J, the gap between germline ends came to 9 bases. The CDR3 runs to 14 residues. Authors' processing steps: Amplification with reference gene primers provided the estimates of nucleated cell counts. Assay: immunoSEQ multiplex PCR; the TCRdb copy retains only in-frame clones and omits some. V and J calls plus clone size are reproduced from that table; the DNA served to infer D and trimming. The table lists 200,000 to 250,000 clones, about three quarters of them singletons. Source material: peripheral blood. The chain recombines TRBV5-1 with TRBJ1-2; tentative D call: TRBD1 (5 bases). This clonotype was obtained from a woman in her seventies with acute or convalescent COVID-19. CDR3 sequence reads: CASSLEGRDYGYTF. DNA of the CDR3: TGCGCCAGCAGCTTGGAGGGGAGGGACTATGGCTACACCTTC.